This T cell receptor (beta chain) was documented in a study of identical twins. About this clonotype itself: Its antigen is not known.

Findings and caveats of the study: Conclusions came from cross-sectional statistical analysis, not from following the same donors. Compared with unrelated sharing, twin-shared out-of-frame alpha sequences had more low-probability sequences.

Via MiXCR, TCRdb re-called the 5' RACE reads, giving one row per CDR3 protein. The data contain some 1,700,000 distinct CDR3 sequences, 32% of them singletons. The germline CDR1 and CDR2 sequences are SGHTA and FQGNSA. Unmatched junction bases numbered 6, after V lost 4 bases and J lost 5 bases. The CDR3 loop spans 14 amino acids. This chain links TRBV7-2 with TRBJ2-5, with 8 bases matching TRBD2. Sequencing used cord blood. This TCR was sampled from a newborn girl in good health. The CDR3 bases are TGTGCCAGCAGCTCCCGACTAGCGCGGGAGACCCAGTACTTC. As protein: CASSSRLARETQYF.